The source of this T cell receptor (beta chain) is a study of OX40 agonist ivuxolimab in advanced cancers. Across the whole study: Patient treatment consisted of intravenous ivuxolimab administration every 2 weeks at 0.01 to 10 mg/kg. Prior checkpoint blockade (anti-PD-1, anti-PD-L1 or anti-CTLA-4) was permitted; less than 45% had it.

Assay: immunoSEQ multiplex PCR; the TCRdb copy retains only in-frame clones and omits some. The sample records around 46,000 clones, about 74% being singletons. V was shortened by 4 bases and J by 2 bases, with 16 bases between the two germline ends. The germline CDR1 and CDR2 sequences are SGHNT and YYREEE (reference sequence). The CDR3 is 15 residues long. The sample holds a few counts of this clone. The TCR originated in an adult with an advanced solid tumor such as melanoma, head and neck, liver or kidney cancer. The chain employs TRBV5-4 and TRBJ2-7; either TRBD1 or TRBD2 may fit D (5 bases each). The specimen comprised CD4+ or CD8+ T cells sorted from blood, sampled in a trial of the OX40 agonist ivuxolimab. The DNA of the CDR3 is TGTGCCAGCAGCGCAGGGACCTTAAGCACCTACGAGCAGTACTTC. This gives the protein CASSAGTLSTYEQYF.